The T cell receptor beta chain under discussion was sequenced for a study of cytomegalovirus exposure and HLA in healthy donors. Study outcomes and limitations: In vitro work confirmed that a few CMV-associated chains recognize CMV antigens.

Profiled with immunoSEQ multiplex PCR; TCRdb holds only in-frame clones, not every one. The table includes about 250,000 clones, approximately 87% detected once. Remarks on this clone: Its antigen is still unknown.

The CDR3 has 19 residues. CDR1 is MDHEN and CDR2 is SYDVKM in the germline V gene. V dropped 3 bases and J dropped 3; count of bases not matched to a gene: 20. This clonotype was sampled from a young man in good health and CMV-seronegative. The chain joins TRBV28 to TRBJ2-7; TRBD1 agrees at 7 bases. The sample was PBMCs. The CDR3 nucleotides read TGTGCCAGCAGTTTTATTTTCCGGTGGTCCGGGACAGCAAGCTACGAGCAGTACTTC. It yields the protein CASSFIFRWSGTASYEQYF.